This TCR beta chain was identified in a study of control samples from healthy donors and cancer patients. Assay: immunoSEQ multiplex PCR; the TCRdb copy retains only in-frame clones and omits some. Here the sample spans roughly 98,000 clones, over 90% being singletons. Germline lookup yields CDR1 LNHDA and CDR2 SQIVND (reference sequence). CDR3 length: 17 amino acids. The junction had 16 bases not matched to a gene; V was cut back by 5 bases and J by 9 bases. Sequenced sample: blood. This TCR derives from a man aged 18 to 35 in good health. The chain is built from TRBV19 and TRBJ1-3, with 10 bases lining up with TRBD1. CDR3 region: CASSSLGTGDLWGTIYF. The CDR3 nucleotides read TGTGCCAGTAGTTCCCTCGGGACAGGGGACCTTTGGGGCACCATATATTTT.